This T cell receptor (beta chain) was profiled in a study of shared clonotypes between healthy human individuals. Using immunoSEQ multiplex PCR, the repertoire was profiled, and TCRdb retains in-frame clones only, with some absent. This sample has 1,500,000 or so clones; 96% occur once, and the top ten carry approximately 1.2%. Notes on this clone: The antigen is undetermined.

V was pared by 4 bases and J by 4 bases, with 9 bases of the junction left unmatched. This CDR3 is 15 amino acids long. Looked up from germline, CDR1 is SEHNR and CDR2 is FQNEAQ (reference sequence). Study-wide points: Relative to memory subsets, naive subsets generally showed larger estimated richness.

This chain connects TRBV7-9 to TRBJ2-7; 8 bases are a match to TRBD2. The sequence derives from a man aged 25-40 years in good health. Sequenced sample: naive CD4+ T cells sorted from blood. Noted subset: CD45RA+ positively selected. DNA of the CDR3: TGTGCCAGCAGCTCAATACCGGGACTAGTTTACGAGCAGTACTTC. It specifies CASSSIPGLVYEQYF.